Each of the 31 T cell receptor beta chains below was sequenced from the same sample in a study of blood T cell repertoires in COVID-19. Data came from immunoSEQ multiplex PCR; TCRdb stores just in-frame clones and leaves some out. In the table there are about 190,000 clones, approximately 88% of which are singletons. Sequences were obtained from PBMCs or T cells enriched from blood (not recorded which). These receptors were taken from a woman aged 25 to 39 who had recovered from COVID-19.

This clone was seen a handful of times. CDR3 sequence reads: CASSQLQGKVGTQYF. CDR3 coding DNA: TGTGCCAGCAGCCAACTACAGGGGAAAGTGGGGACCCAGTACTTC. The gene calls are TRBV11-2 and TRBJ2-5; 7 nucleotides agree with TRBD1. With V trimmed by 5 bases and J by 7 bases, 13 bases remained unmatched. Germline assignment: CDR1 SGHAT and CDR2 FQNNGV. There are 15 residues in the CDR3.

The genes are TRBV4-2 and TRBJ2-2; D uncertain. Trimming took 5 bases from V and 6 from J, leaving 19 bases between them. CDR3 length: 16 amino acids. CDR1 LGHNA and CDR2 YNFKEQ come from the germline V gene. As DNA, the CDR3 is TGTGCCAGCAGCTTGGGCTATACGGTCTCTTCCGGGGAGCTGTTTTTT. It yields the protein CASSLGYTVSSGELFF.

The chain joins TRBV5-1 to TRBJ1-2; D may be TRBD1 (5 bases). V shed 4 bases and J shed 1 base, with 11 bases lying between them. From germline, CDR1 is SGHRS and CDR2 YFSETQ. The CDR3 extends over 14 amino acids. The CDR3 DNA sequence: TGCGCCAGCAGCCCGGACAACAATAACTATGGCTACACCTTC. It codes for CASSPDNNNYGYTF.

In its sample, this clone was seen once. The chain couples TRBV25-1 to TRBJ1-3, with D possibly being TRBD1 (6 bases). V shed 4 bases and J shed 0 bases, with 10 bases lying between them. The germline V gene has CDR1 MGHDK and CDR2 SYGVNS. There are 15 residues in the CDR3. The CDR3 protein is CASSARRGSGNTIYF. The CDR3 DNA reads as TGTGCCAGCAGTGCACGCAGGGGCTCTGGAAACACCATATATTTT.

This chain links TRBV23-1 with TRBJ1-2, with 12 nucleotides matching TRBD1. TRBV23-1 is assigned to the ORF class and has an uncertain function. The V and J ends lost 4 bases and 4 bases, in that order; junction bases with no gene match: 10. This CDR3 has 17 residues. The CDR3 DNA follows: TGCGCCAGCAGTCGGGACAGGGGGCACGCTATGGGCTATGGCTACACCTTC. Its translation: CASSRDRGHAMGYGYTF.

The CDR3 reads CASSPGLRAGVGTDTQYF. The DNA for the CDR3 is TGTGCCAGCAGCCCTGGCCTTAGGGCGGGAGTGGGCACAGATACGCAGTATTTT. V gene TRBV5-4 combines with J gene TRBJ2-3, with 7 bases fitting TRBD2. This CDR3 region has 18 residues. Per germline, CDR1 SGHNT and CDR2 YYREEE (reference sequence). Trimming at V came to 4 bases and at J to 1 base, leaving 15 bases not matched to a gene.

The genes are TRBV6-1 and TRBJ1-5, with a tentative D call TRBD1 (6 bases). CDR1 is MNHNS, CDR2 SASEGT, per germline. Trimming removed 1 base from V and 7 bases from J, with 20 bases in between. This CDR3 has 17 residues. The CDR3 here is CASSEVGGQGRSQPQHF. CDR3 sequence (DNA): TGTGCCAGCAGTGAAGTGGGGGGGCAGGGGAGGTCCCAGCCCCAGCATTTT.

In DNA form, the CDR3 reads TGTGCCAGCAGCCGACTAGGACAGGGGGGCGACGAGCAGTACTTC. Translated, it gives CASSRLGQGGDEQYF. V is TRBV14 and J is TRBJ2-7; TRBD1 aligns across 10 bases. V lost 4 bases to trimming and J lost 5 bases; unmatched junction nucleotides: 8. CDR1 is SGHDN and CDR2 is FVKESK in the germline V gene. The CDR3 runs to 15 residues.

The chain links TRBV10-1 to TRBJ1-5, with D possibly TRBD1 on 5 matching bases. The V gene's germline CDR1 is WNHNN and CDR2 SYGVQD (reference sequence). V lost 9 bases, J lost 0 bases, and 27 bases lay in between. The length of the CDR3 is 19 residues. CDR3 DNA sequence: TGCGCCAGGATTAAGGGACCACACGTGGGGAGGTTTAGCAATCAGCCCCAGCATTTT. This translates into CARIKGPHVGRFSNQPQHF.

The sample holds a few counts of this clone. The rearrangement joins TRBV28 to TRBJ1-2; possibly TRBD1 for D (6 bases). This CDR3 spans 11 amino acids. V was cut by 6 bases and J by 6 bases, with 8 bases left in between. The germline V gene encodes CDR1 MDHEN and CDR2 SYDVKM. For the CDR3, the DNA is TGTGCCAGCAGCTACAGGGATGGCTACACCTTC. Amino acids: CASSYRDGYTF.

The V call is TRBV11-2, the J call TRBJ2-7, with 8 positions matching TRBD2. V lost 10 bases and J lost 0; bases outside the gene matches: 8. Germline CDR1 and CDR2: SGHAT and FQNNGV. This CDR3 has 14 amino acids. CDR3 DNA: TGTGCCACCCGGGGGGGTGATAACTCCTACGAGCAGTACGTC. Translating it yields CATRGGDNSYEQYV.

V gene TRBV13 combines with J gene TRBJ2-5, with a weak D call TRBD1 (6 bases). Germline V gene data show CDR1 as PRHDT and CDR2 as FYEKMQ (reference sequence). The CDR3 loop spans 13 amino acids. V was shortened by 7 bases and J by 5 bases, with 14 bases between the two germline ends. The CDR3 protein is CASTRVGGETQYF. In DNA, the CDR3 is TGTGCCAGCACCCGGGTAGGGGGTGAGACCCAGTACTTC.

The V gene is TRBV6-5, the J gene TRBJ2-2, with 8 bases matching TRBD2. The CDR3 is 15 amino acids. After removal of 7 bases from V and 2 bases from J, the junction contained 6 bases not matched to a gene. Germline V gives CDR1 MNHEY, CDR2 SVGAGI. The CDR3 sequence: CASTIAGFNTGELFF. CDR3 bases: TGTGCCAGCACTATAGCGGGATTTAACACCGGGGAGCTGTTTTTT.

In DNA, the CDR3 is TGTGCCAGCAGCTCGGGACAGGGGTTCACCGGGGAGCTGTTTTTT. Protein sequence: CASSSGQGFTGELFF. The chain couples TRBV5-5 to TRBJ2-2; 10 bases align to TRBD1. The CDR3 is 15 amino acids. Germline V CDR1 and CDR2: SGHKS, YYEKEE (reference sequence). V trimming: 3 bases; J trimming: 4 bases; junction bases outside the gene matches: 3.

J is TRBJ1-5 and V is TRBV19; 9 bases match TRBD1. Germline V gene lookup returns CDR1 LNHDA and CDR2 SQIVND (reference sequence). The ends lost 6 bases at V and 3 bases at J; junction bases unmatched: 6. CDR3 size: 15 residues. CDR3 coding DNA: TGTGCCAGTAGGCTGGGACAGGGAGTCAATCAGCCCCAGCATTTT. Translating gives CASRLGQGVNQPQHF. The full variable domain, with the rest looked up from reference TRBV19 and TRBJ1-5, is DGGITQSPKYLFRKEGQNVTLSCEQNLNHDAMYWYRQDPGQGLRLIYYSQIVNDFQKGDIAEGYSVSREKKESFPLTVTSAQKNPTAFYLCASRLGQGVNQPQHFGDGTRLSIL.

The gene calls are TRBV30 and TRBJ2-1; TRBD2 matches 8 bases. The CDR3 has 14 amino acids. Germline lookup yields CDR1 GTSNPN and CDR2 SVGIG (reference sequence). V was pared by 5 bases and J by 4 bases, with 7 bases of the junction left unmatched. The CDR3 nucleotides read TGTGCCTGGCTCTTGACTAGCGTATACAATGAGCAGTTCTTC. As protein: CAWLLTSVYNEQFF.

J is TRBJ2-1 and V is TRBV2, with D tentatively TRBD2 (6 bases). Germline V gene data show CDR1 as SNHLY and CDR2 as FYNNEI. The V and J ends lost 5 bases and 0 bases respectively, with 11 bases between them. This CDR3 is 15 amino acids long. The CDR3 here is CASSLDYSSYNEQFF. Written as DNA, the CDR3 is TGTGCCAGCAGTTTGGACTATAGCTCCTACAATGAGCAGTTCTTC.

In nucleotides, the CDR3 is TGTGCCAGTAAAACTGGGGGCACCGGGTCGAATCAGCCCCAGCATTTT. This codes for CASKTGGTGSNQPQHF. The chain carries TRBV19 and TRBJ1-5, with a tentative D call TRBD1 (6 bases). CDR1 is LNHDA and CDR2 is SQIVND in the germline V gene (reference sequence). V was pared by 7 bases and J by 4 bases, with 20 bases between. The CDR3 extends over 16 amino acids.

This clone was detected only once. The chain has TRBV28 and TRBJ2-7; 8 bases match TRBD1. Germline values: CDR1 MDHEN, CDR2 SYDVKM. The CDR3 sequence is 17 residues long. Trimming at V came to 2 bases and at J to 1 base, leaving 10 bases not matched to a gene. CDR3 residues: CASSLSPTGVRSYEQYF. The CDR3 DNA is TGTGCCAGCAGTTTAAGCCCGACAGGGGTTCGGTCCTACGAGCAGTACTTC.

The chain recombines TRBV28 with TRBJ1-5; 10 bases line up with TRBD1. The germline V gene has CDR1 MDHEN and CDR2 SYDVKM. Trimming took 6 bases from V and 6 from J; bases not matched to a gene: 8. The CDR3 has 15 residues. The CDR3 DNA is TGTGCCAGCAGAACCGGGACAGGGGAGCTTCAGCCCCAGCATTTT. This encodes CASRTGTGELQPQHF.

V gene TRBV28 combines with J gene TRBJ1-4; D gene ambiguous. CDR1 is MDHEN and CDR2 is SYDVKM in the germline V gene. The germline V and J ends were trimmed by 7 bases and 8 bases, with 20 bases remaining between them. This CDR3 spans 15 amino acids. CDR3 DNA: TGTGCCAGCACTTTTCTTGCGGTCTCGGGGGAAAAACTGTTTTTT. It encodes CASTFLAVSGEKLFF.

V gene TRBV6-2 or TRBV6-3 combines with J gene TRBJ1-2, with 7 bases matching TRBD1. In germline, CDR1 is MNHEY, CDR2 SVGEGT. Trimming took 2 bases from V and 7 from J; bases not matched to a gene: 7. This CDR3 contains 14 residues. The DNA of the CDR3 is TGTGCCAGCAGTTACAACCAGGGGGTCTTTGGCTACACCTTC. Residues: CASSYNQGVFGYTF.

The chain uses TRBV7-6 and TRBJ1-2; 12 bases align to TRBD1. V shed 4 bases and J 4 bases; nucleotides not matched to a gene: 7. The CDR3 extends over 16 amino acids. Germline V gene lookup returns CDR1 SGHVS and CDR2 FNYEAQ. In DNA, the CDR3 is TGTGCCAGCAGCTCTGGGACAGGGGGCGACGGCTATGGCTACACCTTC. Protein product: CASSSGTGGDGYGYTF.

This clone was detected only once. For the CDR3, the DNA is TGTGCCAGCAGCCAAGGCGACACAACTAATGAAAAACTGTTTTTT. Its protein product is CASSQGDTTNEKLFF. The chain links TRBV4-2 to TRBJ1-4, with D unresolved. The CDR3 covers 15 residues. Trimming removed 1 base from V and 0 bases from J, with 6 bases in between. Germline V gene data show CDR1 as LGHNA and CDR2 as YNFKEQ.

The rearrangement links TRBV7-2 to TRBJ2-7, with a tentative D call TRBD2 (5 bases). Germline V lookup: CDR1 SGHTA, CDR2 FQGNSA. The CDR3 spans 14 residues. V was clipped by 7 bases and J by 2 bases, with 15 bases between them. The DNA of the CDR3 is TGTGCCAGCACCCCCTACGTTAGCGCCTACGAGCAGTACTTC. It codes for CASTPYVSAYEQYF.

This clone has just a few counts. The V and J genes are TRBV13 and TRBJ1-5; possibly TRBD1 for D (6 bases). Germline assignment: CDR1 PRHDT and CDR2 FYEKMQ (reference sequence). Trimming stripped 2 bases from V and 6 bases from J, with 17 bases between. CDR3 length: 16 amino acids. The chain's CDR3 is CASSLWGGQEGQPQHF. The CDR3, as DNA: TGTGCCAGCAGCTTATGGGGGGGGCAAGAGGGTCAGCCCCAGCATTTT. The whole variable domain, remainder taken from reference TRBV13 and TRBJ1-5, is AAGVIQSPRHLIKEKRETATLKCYPIPRHDTVYWYQQGPGQDPQFLISFYEKMQSDKGSIPDRFSAQQFSDYHSELNMSSLELGDSALYFCASSLWGGQEGQPQHFGDGTRLSIL.

The chain links TRBV7-8 to TRBJ1-2, with TRBD1 identical over 11 bases. CDR1 and CDR2 from the germline V gene are SGHVS and FQNEAQ. This CDR3 spans 17 amino acids. Trimming cost V 2 bases and J 2 bases; bases outside gene matches: 7. The CDR3 DNA reads TGTGCCAGCAGCTTATCTGGGACAGGGGGAGTAAACTATGGCTACACCTTC. Amino acids: CASSLSGTGGVNYGYTF.

On this clone itself: Other DNA sequences of this sample code for an identical CDR3. V gene TRBV5-1 combines with J gene TRBJ1-1, with 8 nucleotides matching TRBD1. V dropped 4 bases and J dropped 0; count of bases not matched to a gene: 5. Germline CDR1 and CDR2: SGHRS and YFSETQ. This CDR3 region has 15 residues. CDR3 sequence reads: CASSPRQGMNTEAFF. CDR3 DNA sequence: TGCGCCAGCAGCCCACGACAGGGGATGAACACTGAAGCTTTCTTT.

This clone was seen repeatedly, ten times or more. The gene calls are TRBV27 and TRBJ1-2, with D perhaps TRBD1 (5 bases). Germline CDR1 is MNHEY and CDR2 is SMNVEV (reference sequence). Deletions cut 5 bases from V and 5 bases from J, with 18 bases between. This CDR3 has 15 residues. DNA of the CDR3: TGTGCCAGCAGTCTCTATTCGACAGCTAGTTATGGCTACACCTTC. As protein: CASSLYSTASYGYTF.

V and J are TRBV30 and TRBJ1-2, with D unclear. V was cut by 0 bases and J by 11 bases, with 7 bases left in between. Per germline, CDR1 GTSNPN and CDR2 SVGIG (reference sequence). The CDR3 is made up of 10 amino acids. CDR3 amino acids: CAWSVDTYTF. In nucleotides, the CDR3 is TGTGCCTGGAGTGTAGATACATACACCTTC. Supplemented by reference TRBV30 and TRBJ1-2, the full variable domain reads SQTIHQWPATLVQPVGSPLSLECTVEGTSNPNLYWYRQAAGRGLQLLFYSVGIGQISSEVPQNLSASRPQDRQFILSSKKLLLSDSGFYLCAWSVDTYTFGSGTRLTVV.

J is TRBJ2-5 and V is TRBV27; D is unclear. The CDR3 is 11 amino acids. Per the germline V gene, CDR1 is MNHEY and CDR2 is SMNVEV (reference sequence). Trimming cost V 6 bases and J 9 bases, with 11 bases left between them. CDR3 DNA: TGTGCCAGCAGACCAAGCGTGGCCCAGTACTTC. Translation gives CASRPSVAQYF.